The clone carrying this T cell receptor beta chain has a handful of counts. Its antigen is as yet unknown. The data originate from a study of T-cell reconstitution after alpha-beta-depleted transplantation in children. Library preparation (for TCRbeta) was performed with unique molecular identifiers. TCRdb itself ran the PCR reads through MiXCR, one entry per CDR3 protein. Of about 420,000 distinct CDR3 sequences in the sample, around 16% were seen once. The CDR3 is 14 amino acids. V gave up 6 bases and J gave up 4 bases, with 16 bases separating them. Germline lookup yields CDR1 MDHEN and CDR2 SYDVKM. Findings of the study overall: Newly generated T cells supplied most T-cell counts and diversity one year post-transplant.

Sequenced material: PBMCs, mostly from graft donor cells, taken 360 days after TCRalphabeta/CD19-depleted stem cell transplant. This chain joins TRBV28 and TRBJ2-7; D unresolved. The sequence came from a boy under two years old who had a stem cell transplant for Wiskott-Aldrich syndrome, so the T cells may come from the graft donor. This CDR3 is CASSPPGRRYEQYF. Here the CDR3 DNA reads TGTGCCAGCAGCCCTCCTGGCCGGCGATACGAGCAGTACTTC. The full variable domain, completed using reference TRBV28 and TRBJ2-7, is DVKVTQSSRYLVKRTGEKVFLECVQDMDHENMFWYRQDPGLGLRLIYFSYDVKMKEKGDIPEGYSVSREKKERFSLILESASTNQTSMYLCASSPPGRRYEQYFGPGTRLTVT.